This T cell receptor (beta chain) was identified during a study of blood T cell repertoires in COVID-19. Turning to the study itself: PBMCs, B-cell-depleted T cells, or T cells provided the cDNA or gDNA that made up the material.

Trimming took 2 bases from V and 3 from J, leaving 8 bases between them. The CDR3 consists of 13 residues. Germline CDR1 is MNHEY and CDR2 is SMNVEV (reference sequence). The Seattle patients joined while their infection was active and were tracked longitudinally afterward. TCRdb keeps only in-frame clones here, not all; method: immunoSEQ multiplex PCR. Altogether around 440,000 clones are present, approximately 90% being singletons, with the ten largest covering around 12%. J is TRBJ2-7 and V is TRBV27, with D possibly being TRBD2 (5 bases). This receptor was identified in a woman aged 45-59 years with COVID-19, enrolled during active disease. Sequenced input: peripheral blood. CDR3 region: CASSLRRDYEQYF. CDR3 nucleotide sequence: TGTGCCAGCAGTTTACGACGGGACTACGAGCAGTACTTC.